Below are 25 T cell receptor beta chains sequenced from a single sample in a study of T cell responses to AZD1222 COVID-19 vaccine. Measured with immunoSEQ multiplex PCR; TCRdb has only the in-frame clones, and not every one. The sample contains 20,000 to 25,000 clones, more than 85% of which appear only once. This specimen was peripheral blood, taken 28 days after the second AZD1222 dose. The receptors were gathered from an adult who received the AZD1222 COVID-19 vaccine.

This chain uses TRBV18 with TRBJ1-4, with TRBD1 as a possible D gene (5 bases). V was clipped by 3 bases and J by 2 bases, with 7 bases between them. This CDR3 spans 14 amino acids. Germline CDR1 reads KGHSH; CDR2 reads LQKENI. The CDR3 DNA is TGTGCCAGCTCACCGGGACTGACTAATGAAAAACTGTTTTTT. Protein sequence: CASSPGLTNEKLFF.

This chain uses TRBV5-1 with TRBJ2-7, with a tentative D call TRBD2 (7 bases). CDR3 length equals 16 residues. V lost 5 bases and J lost 3, with 21 bases in between. Germline assignment: CDR1 SGHRS and CDR2 YFSETQ. CDR3 DNA: TGCGCCAGCAGGTCCGGGGCTTCCGGGGGGCTCTACGAGCAGTACTTC. It yields the protein CASRSGASGGLYEQYF. Full variable domain (outside the CDR3, taken from reference TRBV5-1 and TRBJ2-7): KAGVTQTPRYLIKTRGQQVTLSCSPISGHRSVSWYQQTPGQGLQFLFEYFSETQRNKGNFPGRFSGRQFSNSRSEMNVSTLELGDSALYLCASRSGASGGLYEQYFGPGTRLTVT.

The rearrangement joins TRBV12-3 or TRBV12-4 to TRBJ2-3; no firm D call. This CDR3 spans 11 amino acids. With 5 bases removed from V and 10 bases from J, the gap between germline ends came to 10 bases. The CDR3 DNA follows: TGTGCCAGCAGTATCGGGCCGTCGCAGTATTTT. This gives the protein CASSIGPSQYF.

The rearrangement joins TRBV4-1 to TRBJ2-5; 7 nucleotides line up with TRBD1. The CDR3 is 15 residues long. V dropped 4 bases and J dropped 7; count of bases not matched to a gene: 12. The germline V gene has CDR1 MGHRA and CDR2 YSYEKL. CDR3 in amino acids: CASSRLSTGQGTQYF. The CDR3 DNA reads TGCGCCAGCAGCCGCCTTTCGACAGGGCAGGGGACCCAGTACTTC.

The chain uses TRBV28 and TRBJ1-2; TRBD1 might be the D (6 bases). Germline lookup yields CDR1 MDHEN and CDR2 SYDVKM. V dropped 2 bases and J dropped 7 bases, with 11 bases sitting between them. The CDR3 totals 13 residues. The CDR3 DNA follows: TGTGCCAGCAGTTTAAGGACAGTCCTTGGCTACACCTTC. Translation: CASSLRTVLGYTF.

The genes are TRBV2 and TRBJ1-6, with D possibly TRBD1 on 5 matching bases. Trimming pared 11 bases from V and 7 bases from J, leaving 18 bases between. The CDR3 is 14 amino acids. Germline assignment: CDR1 SNHLY and CDR2 FYNNEI. CDR3 DNA sequence: TGTGCCGGACGCTCACAGGACCCCAATTCACCCCTCCACTTT. It encodes CAGRSQDPNSPLHF.

The chain uses TRBV18 and TRBJ1-2; 10 positions match TRBD1. J was trimmed by 7 bases and V by 4 bases; bases with no gene match: 3. The CDR3 has 13 amino acids. Germline V gives CDR1 KGHSH, CDR2 LQKENI. The CDR3 region has the DNA TGTGCCAGCTCACGAGGGACAGGGGCTGGCTACACCTTC. Translation: CASSRGTGAGYTF. The entire variable domain, with the rest obtained from reference TRBV18 and TRBJ1-2, is as follows: NAGVMQNPRHLVRRRGQEARLRCSPMKGHSHVYWYRQLPEEGLKFMVYLQKENIIDESGMPKERFSAEFPKEGPSILRIQQVVRGDSAAYFCASSRGTGAGYTFGSGTRLTVV.

The rearrangement uses TRBV7-3 and TRBJ2-5, with no clear D. Germline loops: CDR1 SGHTA, CDR2 FQGTGA. V was shortened by 0 bases and J by 2 bases, with 4 bases between the two germline ends. The length of the CDR3 is 13 residues. CDR3 in DNA: TGTGCCAGCAGCTTAACTAGACAAGAGACCCAGTACTTC. Encoded protein: CASSLTRQETQYF.

CDR3 sequence: CASSQLVGISGYTF. CDR3 nucleotide sequence: TGTGCCAGCAGCCAACTGGTGGGCATAAGTGGCTACACCTTC. The chain couples TRBV3-1 (or the pseudogene TRBV3-2) to TRBJ1-2; D remains ambiguous. The CDR3 totals 14 residues. Germline CDR1 is LGHDT and CDR2 is YNNKEL (reference sequence). V gave up 2 bases and J gave up 7 bases, with 14 bases separating them.

The table lists this clone with a count of one. This chain links TRBV28 with TRBJ2-3; TRBD2 agrees at 9 bases. This CDR3 is 17 amino acids long. J was trimmed by 3 bases and V by 5 bases; bases with no gene match: 12. Germline assignment: CDR1 MDHEN and CDR2 SYDVKM. The CDR3 sequence: CASSLPGAGGRTDTQYF. The CDR3 nucleotides are TGTGCCAGCAGTCTTCCAGGGGCGGGGGGGCGTACAGATACGCAGTATTTT.

This clone was seen a single time. The chain recombines TRBV5-1 with TRBJ2-3, with 10 bases fitting TRBD1. The germline V gene has CDR1 SGHRS and CDR2 YFSETQ. V lost 7 bases, J lost 7 bases, and 12 bases stayed unmatched. There are 15 residues in the CDR3. The CDR3 reads CASYDGQGVVNTQYF. CDR3 DNA sequence: TGCGCCAGCTACGATGGACAGGGGGTGGTTAATACGCAGTATTTT.

V and J are TRBV6-5 and TRBJ2-7; 9 nucleotides agree with TRBD1. V shed 6 bases, J shed 3 bases, and the junction held 6 bases outside the gene matches. Germline V gives CDR1 MNHEY, CDR2 SVGAGI. The CDR3 contains 14 residues. The CDR3, as DNA: TGTGCCAGCAGACCCCCGGGACAGGGCTACGAGCAGTACTTC. Amino acids: CASRPPGQGYEQYF.

This sequence joins TRBV2 and TRBJ1-5, with no clear D. CDR3 length: 15 residues. Germline assignment: CDR1 SNHLY and CDR2 FYNNEI. The germline V and J ends were trimmed by 5 bases and 6 bases, with 17 bases remaining between them. The chain's CDR3 is CASSPQRWGSQPQHF. Here the CDR3 DNA reads TGTGCCAGCAGTCCTCAGAGGTGGGGAAGTCAGCCCCAGCATTTT.

The J gene is TRBJ2-1, the V gene TRBV5-4; the match to TRBD2 covers 8 bases. This CDR3 has 15 residues. Losses at the gene ends were 2 bases for V and 5 bases for J; bases not matched to a gene: 6. Germline CDR1 and CDR2: SGHNT and YYREEE (reference sequence). CDR3 protein: CASSFPGGPDNEQFF. CDR3 sequence (DNA): TGTGCCAGCAGCTTCCCGGGAGGGCCCGACAATGAGCAGTTCTTC.

This rearrangement joins TRBV24-1 to TRBJ1-2; D is undetermined. Germline lookup yields CDR1 KGHDR and CDR2 SFDVKD. This CDR3 is 15 amino acids long. Trimming removed 3 bases from V and 3 bases from J, with 13 bases in between. The CDR3 nucleotides read TGTGCCACCAGTGATGGGATGGGTGTTCACTATGGCTACACCTTC. Protein sequence: CATSDGMGVHYGYTF.

V and J are TRBV30 and TRBJ1-4; TRBD1 matches at 7 bases. This CDR3 is 13 amino acids long. The junction had 9 bases not matched to a gene; V was cut back by 5 bases and J by 9 bases. Germline assignment: CDR1 GTSNPN and CDR2 SVGIG (reference sequence). The CDR3 nucleotides are TGTGCCTGGGCCGGGACAGAGGTAAAAAAACTGTTTTTT. As protein: CAWAGTEVKKLFF.

The rearrangement uses TRBV4-1 and TRBJ1-5; 8 positions agree with TRBD1. Germline CDR1 and CDR2: MGHRA and YSYEKL. Germline trimming cut 4 bases from V and 2 bases from J; bases unmatched to any gene: 10. The CDR3 totals 17 residues. CDR3 nucleotide sequence: TGCGCCAGCAGCCCCCGACAGGGGACGGGGCGCAATCAGCCCCAGCATTTT. This sequence encodes CASSPRQGTGRNQPQHF.

The chain uses TRBV6-5 and TRBJ1-6; D gene uncertain. The CDR3 loop spans 16 amino acids. Germline V gene data show CDR1 as MNHEY and CDR2 as SVGAGI. V lost 4 bases, J lost 1 base, and 11 bases lay in between. CDR3 loop: CASSWTLGSYNSPLHF. Written as DNA, the CDR3 is TGTGCCAGCAGTTGGACGCTGGGGTCCTATAATTCACCCCTCCACTTT.

This clone was observed once. The V gene is TRBV7-8, the J gene TRBJ1-2, with 9 positions matching TRBD1. CDR3 length: 19 amino acids. From germline, CDR1 is SGHVS and CDR2 FQNEAQ. The V and J ends lost 4 bases and 0 bases, in that order; junction bases with no gene match: 15. The CDR3 loop is CASSSEKPRTGASNYGYTF. In DNA, the CDR3 is TGTGCCAGCAGCTCGGAGAAACCCCGGACAGGGGCATCTAACTATGGCTACACCTTC. Combining the CDR3 with reference TRBV7-8 and TRBJ1-2 gives the whole variable domain GAGVSQSPRYKVAKRGQDVALRCDPISGHVSLFWYQQALGQGPEFLTYFQNEAQLDKSGLPSDRFFAERPEGSVSTLKIQRTQQEDSAVYLCASSSEKPRTGASNYGYTFGSGTRLTVV.

The J gene is TRBJ2-3, the V gene TRBV18; D call uncertain. V was shortened by 2 bases and J by 4 bases, with 16 bases between the two germline ends. The CDR3 totals 16 residues. CDR1 is KGHSH, CDR2 LQKENI, per germline. In DNA form, the CDR3 reads TGTGCCAGCTCACCAAAGATCCTTCTTGGTGCAGATACGCAGTATTTT. It yields the protein CASSPKILLGADTQYF. Combining the CDR3 with reference TRBV18 and TRBJ2-3 gives the whole variable domain NAGVMQNPRHLVRRRGQEARLRCSPMKGHSHVYWYRQLPEEGLKFMVYLQKENIIDESGMPKERFSAEFPKEGPSILRIQQVVRGDSAAYFCASSPKILLGADTQYFGPGTRLTVL.

CDR3 sequence reads: CASSLTQDPGDTQYF. For the CDR3, the DNA is TGTGCCAGCAGCTTAACCCAGGATCCTGGAGATACGCAGTATTTT. The chain couples TRBV7-9 to TRBJ2-3; no clear D gene. V was pared by 2 bases and J by 5 bases, with 14 bases between. CDR1 and CDR2 (germline): SEHNR, FQNEAQ (reference sequence). The CDR3 has 15 residues.

The V and J genes are TRBV4-1 and TRBJ2-2, with D hard to call. CDR3 length: 13 amino acids. V was trimmed by 3 bases and J by 7 bases, leaving 9 bases between them. Germline V gene sequence: CDR1 MGHRA, CDR2 YSYEKL. CDR3 bases: TGCGCCAGCAGCCACCCCCTAGGCGGGGAGCTGTTTTTT. Residues: CASSHPLGGELFF.

J is TRBJ2-7 and V is TRBV10-3; D remains unclear. CDR3 length: 11 amino acids. CDR1 and CDR2 (germline): ENHRY, SYGVKD. The V end lost 4 bases, the J end lost 0 bases, and 1 base lay between the germline ends. The CDR3 DNA is TGTGCCATCAGTGCCTCCTACGAGCAGTACTTC. It codes for CAISASYEQYF.

The rearrangement joins TRBV7-9 to TRBJ1-6; D might be TRBD1 (5 bases). The CDR3 runs 15 residues. CDR1 and CDR2 from the germline V gene are SEHNR and FQNEAQ (reference sequence). Trimming took off 5 bases at V and 9 bases at J, with 17 bases between the two ends. CDR3 bases: TGTGCCAGCAGCCCCCCCGGCGGGGCAGGTTCACCCCTCCACTTT. Translating it yields CASSPPGGAGSPLHF.

This chain joins TRBV12-3 or TRBV12-4 and TRBJ2-2; D is ambiguous. Trimming removed 3 bases at V and 4 bases at J, with 6 bases between. The CDR3 runs to 13 residues. The CDR3 reads CASSLGFTGELFF. The CDR3 DNA is TGTGCCAGCAGTTTGGGCTTCACCGGGGAGCTGTTTTTT.